This T cell receptor (beta chain) was captured by sequencing in a study of T-cell memory formation after mild COVID-19. A word on this clonotype: Its antigen is unknown.

Broader study findings: Clones that contracted from day 15 to 85 had balanced CD4/CD8; later expanders were CD4+ biased. The authors left the SARS-CoV-2 specificity of second-wave clones peaking on day 37 unconfirmed.

Trimming took 3 bases from V and 8 from J; bases not matched to a gene: 14. Germline V gives CDR1 MGHRA, CDR2 YSYEKL. The CDR3 spans 17 residues. TCRdb fed the 5' RACE reads into MiXCR, producing one record per CDR3 protein. The repertoire holds fewer than 200,000 distinct CDR3 sequences, about a fifth seen once, with 23% in the top ten. The sequenced material came from PBMCs or a T cell subset sorted from them (not recorded which). The clonotype originates from an adult woman who had mild COVID-19 (a few samples of this study predate the infection). Cell type and time point are not known. The rearrangement uses TRBV4-1 and TRBJ2-1; 9 bases map to TRBD2. CDR3 coding DNA: TGCGCCAGCAGCCAGCAATCTCCGGCGGGGGGGCCCTATGAGCAGTTCTTC. Amino acids: CASSQQSPAGGPYEQFF.